These T cell receptor beta chains were read from a single sample in a study of blood T cell repertoires in COVID-19. Only in-frame clones appear in the TCRdb table, and some are missing; sequencing was by immunoSEQ multiplex PCR. The sample carries roughly 200,000 clones, 70% to 90% recorded once. Sample: PBMCs or T cells enriched from blood (not recorded which). These receptors were obtained from a man between 25 and 39 years old who had recovered from COVID-19. CDR3s include the opening cysteine and the closing phenylalanine or tryptophan. Each record gives: clone size, J gene, D gene, V gene, CDR3 protein, CDR3 DNA. A D gene is named only where the DNA matches it firmly. Expanded clones get a size class; other rows say once, few or many, or leave the size out.

clone_size: -
j_call: TRBJ1-1
d_call: -
v_call: TRBV21-1
cdr3_aa: CASSGQLGGHTEAFF
cdr3_nt: TGTGCCAGCAGCGGTCAATTGGGGGGGCACACTGAAGCTTTCTTT

clone_size: once
j_call: TRBJ1-1
d_call: -
v_call: TRBV6-2/TRBV6-3
cdr3_aa: CASSSGHRNTEAFF
cdr3_nt: TGTGCCAGCAGTTCCGGACACCGGAACACTGAAGCTTTCTTT

clone_size: -
j_call: TRBJ1-3
d_call: TRBD1
v_call: TRBV2
cdr3_aa: CASRAGTGSGNTIYF
cdr3_nt: TGTGCCAGCAGGGCAGGGACAGGGTCTGGAAACACCATATATTTT

clone_size: -
j_call: TRBJ2-1
d_call: TRBD2
v_call: TRBV6-5
cdr3_aa: CASSYVGGVYNEQFF
cdr3_nt: TGTGCCAGCAGTTACGTCGGGGGGGTATACAATGAGCAGTTCTTC

clone_size: -
j_call: TRBJ1-4
d_call: -
v_call: TRBV28
cdr3_aa: CASSLPPYESKHGEKLFF
cdr3_nt: TGTGCCAGCAGTTTACCCCCTTACGAGTCAAAGCATGGTGAAAAACTGTTTTTT

clone_size: -
j_call: TRBJ2-2
d_call: TRBD2
v_call: TRBV27
cdr3_aa: CASSLSLAVNTGELFF
cdr3_nt: TGTGCCAGCAGTTTAAGCCTAGCGGTTAACACCGGGGAGCTGTTTTTT

clone_size: -
j_call: TRBJ2-7
d_call: TRBD1
v_call: TRBV6-5
cdr3_aa: CASRKTGDPYEQYF
cdr3_nt: TGTGCCAGCAGAAAAACAGGGGATCCCTACGAGCAGTACTTC

clone_size: -
j_call: TRBJ2-7
d_call: -
v_call: TRBV7-9
cdr3_aa: CASSLVGDSYEQYF
cdr3_nt: TGTGCCAGCAGCTTAGTCGGGGACTCCTACGAGCAGTACTTC

clone_size: once
j_call: TRBJ2-5
d_call: TRBD2
v_call: TRBV7-9
cdr3_aa: CASSLFWRESRETQYF
cdr3_nt: TGTGCCAGCAGCTTATTTTGGCGGGAGAGTAGAGAGACCCAGTACTTC

clone_size: once
j_call: TRBJ1-4
d_call: TRBD1
v_call: TRBV29-1
cdr3_aa: CSVAGGAPNEKLFF
cdr3_nt: TGCAGCGTCGCAGGGGGCGCGCCTAATGAAAAACTGTTTTTT

clone_size: once
j_call: TRBJ2-1
d_call: TRBD1
v_call: TRBV5-1
cdr3_aa: CASSSTGIGYNEQFF
cdr3_nt: TGCGCCAGCAGCTCGACAGGGATCGGGTACAATGAGCAGTTCTTC

clone_size: many
j_call: TRBJ2-3
d_call: TRBD2
v_call: TRBV30
cdr3_aa: CACQDPLGLAGADTQYF
cdr3_nt: TGTGCCTGTCAGGACCCCCTGGGACTAGCGGGGGCAGATACGCAGTATTTT

clone_size: -
j_call: TRBJ2-1
d_call: TRBD1
v_call: TRBV18
cdr3_aa: CASSPHVRDRVVNEQFF
cdr3_nt: TGTGCCAGCTCACCTCATGTGAGGGACAGGGTGGTTAATGAGCAGTTCTTC

clone_size: -
j_call: TRBJ2-1
d_call: -
v_call: TRBV30
cdr3_aa: CACDELEGDSYYNEQFF
cdr3_nt: TGTGCCTGTGACGAACTGGAGGGGGACAGCTACTACAATGAGCAGTTCTTC

clone_size: -
j_call: TRBJ1-1
d_call: -
v_call: TRBV7-8
cdr3_aa: CASSLAGGAEAFF
cdr3_nt: TGTGCCAGCAGCTTAGCTGGAGGGGCTGAAGCTTTCTTT

clone_size: -
j_call: TRBJ2-5
d_call: -
v_call: TRBV12-3/TRBV12-4
cdr3_aa: CASSSNGPSTQYF
cdr3_nt: TGTGCCAGCAGTTCGAATGGCCCATCGACCCAGTACTTC

clone_size: -
j_call: TRBJ2-3
d_call: TRBD2
v_call: TRBV9
cdr3_aa: CASSDRIRLAGGTDTQYF
cdr3_nt: TGTGCCAGCAGCGACCGAATAAGACTAGCGGGAGGCACAGATACGCAGTATTTT

clone_size: once
j_call: TRBJ2-1
d_call: -
v_call: TRBV6-5
cdr3_aa: CASSSQGGEQFF
cdr3_nt: TGTGCCAGCAGTTCCCAGGGGGGCGAGCAGTTCTTC

clone_size: -
j_call: TRBJ2-7
d_call: -
v_call: TRBV18
cdr3_aa: CASSKDSSSYEQYF
cdr3_nt: TGTGCCAGCTCAAAGGACAGCAGCTCCTACGAGCAGTACTTC

clone_size: -
j_call: TRBJ1-3
d_call: -
v_call: TRBV11-2
cdr3_aa: CASSLDGRNTIYF
cdr3_nt: TGTGCCAGCAGCTTAGATGGCAGAAACACCATATATTTT

clone_size: -
j_call: TRBJ2-2
d_call: -
v_call: TRBV7-6
cdr3_aa: CASSLEIQGPLVTGELFF
cdr3_nt: TGTGCCAGCAGCTTAGAGATCCAGGGGCCATTGGTGACCGGGGAGCTGTTTTTT

clone_size: -
j_call: TRBJ2-7
d_call: -
v_call: TRBV11-2
cdr3_aa: CASSRQPYEQYF
cdr3_nt: TGTGCCAGCAGTCGACAGCCATACGAGCAGTACTTC

clone_size: -
j_call: TRBJ2-5
d_call: TRBD2
v_call: TRBV30
cdr3_aa: CAWSAGTRNGETQYF
cdr3_nt: TGTGCCTGGAGTGCGGGGACTAGAAACGGAGAGACCCAGTACTTC

clone_size: -
j_call: TRBJ2-1
d_call: TRBD2
v_call: TRBV2
cdr3_aa: CASRERWRAGNEQFF
cdr3_nt: TGTGCCAGCAGGGAGAGGTGGCGAGCGGGAAATGAGCAGTTCTTC

clone_size: once
j_call: TRBJ2-3
d_call: TRBD1
v_call: TRBV6-5
cdr3_aa: CASSYDRGVKDTQYF
cdr3_nt: TGTGCCAGCAGTTACGACAGGGGGGTCAAAGATACGCAGTATTTT

clone_size: -
j_call: TRBJ2-1
d_call: -
v_call: TRBV27
cdr3_aa: CASSLSGTVQRGPYNEQFF
cdr3_nt: TGTGCCAGCAGCCTTTCCGGGACAGTCCAACGGGGGCCCTACAATGAGCAGTTCTTC

clone_size: once
j_call: TRBJ2-1
d_call: -
v_call: TRBV7-2
cdr3_aa: CASSLGPSSSYNEQFF
cdr3_nt: TGTGCCAGCAGCTTAGGTCCGTCGAGCTCCTACAATGAGCAGTTCTTC

clone_size: -
j_call: TRBJ1-2
d_call: -
v_call: TRBV7-9
cdr3_aa: CAVGVYNYGYTF
cdr3_nt: TGTGCAGTAGGGGTGTACAACTATGGCTACACCTTC

clone_size: -
j_call: TRBJ1-2
d_call: -
v_call: TRBV15
cdr3_aa: CATSRDRQGSGYTF
cdr3_nt: TGTGCCACCAGCAGAGATCGTCAGGGGAGTGGCTACACCTTC

clone_size: -
j_call: TRBJ2-5
d_call: -
v_call: TRBV5-4
cdr3_aa: CASSLGPGLPQETQYF
cdr3_nt: TGTGCCAGCAGCTTGGGGCCAGGGCTACCGCAAGAGACCCAGTACTTC

clone_size: -
j_call: TRBJ2-3
d_call: TRBD2
v_call: TRBV7-2
cdr3_aa: CASSQRLAGVTDTQYF
cdr3_nt: TGTGCCAGCAGCCAAAGACTAGCGGGGGTCACAGATACGCAGTATTTT

clone_size: -
j_call: TRBJ1-3
d_call: -
v_call: TRBV30
cdr3_aa: CAWSGGTGNTIYF
cdr3_nt: TGTGCCTGGAGCGGGGGAACTGGAAACACCATATATTTT

clone_size: -
j_call: TRBJ1-3
d_call: -
v_call: TRBV7-2
cdr3_aa: CASSFQGYSGNTIYF
cdr3_nt: TGTGCCAGCAGCTTCCAGGGGTACTCTGGAAACACCATATATTTT

clone_size: -
j_call: TRBJ1-1
d_call: -
v_call: TRBV7-9
cdr3_aa: CASSSPGGAGPNTEAFF
cdr3_nt: TGTGCCAGCAGCTCCCCGGGTGGGGCAGGGCCGAACACTGAAGCTTTCTTT

clone_size: -
j_call: TRBJ2-1
d_call: -
v_call: TRBV6-5
cdr3_aa: CASSYSSGERLNEQFF
cdr3_nt: TGTGCCAGCAGTTACTCTTCAGGGGAAAGGCTCAATGAGCAGTTCTTC

clone_size: -
j_call: TRBJ2-7
d_call: TRBD2
v_call: TRBV5-1
cdr3_aa: CASSQTSGTYEQYF
cdr3_nt: TGCGCCAGCAGTCAGACTAGCGGAACCTACGAGCAGTACTTC

clone_size: -
j_call: TRBJ2-1
d_call: TRBD2
v_call: TRBV11-2
cdr3_aa: CASSLVQRGGHEQFF
cdr3_nt: TGTGCCAGCAGCTTAGTGCAGCGGGGGGGCCATGAGCAGTTCTTC

clone_size: -
j_call: TRBJ2-7
d_call: -
v_call: TRBV3-1/TRBV3-2
cdr3_aa: CASSHSLRLYEQYF
cdr3_nt: TGTGCCAGCAGCCATTCCCTGCGGTTATACGAGCAGTACTTC

clone_size: -
j_call: TRBJ2-5
d_call: -
v_call: TRBV7-2
cdr3_aa: CASSSRQYQETQYF
cdr3_nt: TGTGCCAGCAGCTCACGACAGTACCAAGAGACCCAGTACTTC

clone_size: -
j_call: TRBJ2-1
d_call: -
v_call: TRBV4-3
cdr3_aa: CASSQDVTGSYNEQFF
cdr3_nt: TGCGCCAGCAGCCAAGATGTGACGGGGTCCTACAATGAGCAGTTCTTC

clone_size: -
j_call: TRBJ1-1
d_call: TRBD1
v_call: TRBV19
cdr3_aa: CASSARTGLGTEAFF
cdr3_nt: TGTGCCAGTAGTGCCAGGACAGGGTTGGGCACTGAAGCTTTCTTT

clone_size: -
j_call: TRBJ1-2
d_call: -
v_call: TRBV4-3
cdr3_aa: CASSQDSQQALYGYTF
cdr3_nt: TGCGCCAGCAGCCAAGATTCACAACAGGCCCTCTATGGCTACACCTTC

clone_size: few
j_call: TRBJ1-1
d_call: -
v_call: TRBV6-5
cdr3_aa: CASSYSRVGNTEAFF
cdr3_nt: TGTGCCAGCAGTTACTCGAGGGTTGGGAACACTGAAGCTTTCTTT

clone_size: -
j_call: TRBJ2-3
d_call: TRBD1
v_call: TRBV18
cdr3_aa: CASSPTGGFSTDTQYF
cdr3_nt: TGTGCCAGCTCACCAACAGGGGGGTTCAGCACAGATACGCAGTATTTT

clone_size: once
j_call: TRBJ2-1
d_call: -
v_call: TRBV15
cdr3_aa: CATSRVGGPYNEQFF
cdr3_nt: TGTGCCACCAGCAGAGTTGGGGGCCCCTACAATGAGCAGTTCTTC

clone_size: -
j_call: TRBJ2-5
d_call: -
v_call: TRBV19
cdr3_aa: CASSKARTHPTETQYF
cdr3_nt: TGTGCCAGTAGTAAGGCCCGGACTCATCCGACGGAGACCCAGTACTTC

clone_size: once
j_call: TRBJ1-4
d_call: -
v_call: TRBV25-1
cdr3_aa: CASSFGGGKLFF
cdr3_nt: TGTGCCAGCAGTTTCGGGGGTGGAAAACTGTTTTTT

clone_size: -
j_call: TRBJ1-2
d_call: -
v_call: TRBV7-2
cdr3_aa: CASSLRDTNYGYTF
cdr3_nt: TGTGCCAGCAGCTTAAGGGACACTAACTATGGCTACACCTTC

clone_size: -
j_call: TRBJ2-3
d_call: TRBD2
v_call: TRBV5-1
cdr3_aa: CASSFGTSGSVTDTQYF
cdr3_nt: TGCGCCAGCAGCTTTGGGACTAGCGGGAGTGTAACAGATACGCAGTATTTT

clone_size: -
j_call: TRBJ2-2
d_call: -
v_call: TRBV27
cdr3_aa: CASSRGRTGELFF
cdr3_nt: TGTGCCAGCAGCAGGGGCCGGACCGGGGAGCTGTTTTTT

clone_size: few
j_call: TRBJ1-1
d_call: -
v_call: TRBV25-1
cdr3_aa: CASHREGEAFF
cdr3_nt: TGTGCCAGCCACAGGGAGGGGGAAGCTTTCTTT

clone_size: -
j_call: TRBJ1-5
d_call: -
v_call: TRBV21-1
cdr3_aa: CASRPENRGPSPSNQPQHF
cdr3_nt: TGTGCCAGCAGACCCGAGAACAGGGGTCCCTCTCCTAGCAATCAGCCCCAGCATTTT

clone_size: -
j_call: TRBJ1-3
d_call: TRBD1
v_call: TRBV28
cdr3_aa: CASSPRQGAIGNTIYF
cdr3_nt: TGTGCCAGCAGTCCCCGACAGGGGGCGATTGGAAACACCATATATTTT

clone_size: -
j_call: TRBJ1-2
d_call: TRBD1
v_call: TRBV7-9
cdr3_aa: CASSRDRGINYGYTF
cdr3_nt: TGTGCCAGCAGCCGAGACAGGGGAATTAACTATGGCTACACCTTC

clone_size: -
j_call: TRBJ1-6
d_call: TRBD1
v_call: TRBV19
cdr3_aa: CASREPGQDNSPLHF
cdr3_nt: TGTGCCAGTAGAGAACCGGGACAGGATAATTCACCCCTCCACTTT